This entry is about one T cell receptor (beta chain). Its antigen is as yet unknown. This entry comes from a study of cytomegalovirus exposure and HLA in healthy donors. The study's findings and limits: It was likely that a cluster of highly shared sequence variants was a sequencing artifact.

It was with 60 Vbeta and 13 Jbeta primers that the PCR ran. Sequencing was performed with immunoSEQ multiplex PCR; in TCRdb, only in-frame clones are kept and a portion is missing. The table lists around 98,000 clones, about three quarters of them singletons. The records omit this donor's CMV serostatus. The germline V gene encodes CDR1 SNHLY and CDR2 FYNNEI. V was shortened by 7 bases and J by 4 bases, with 11 bases between the two germline ends. This CDR3 contains 12 residues. J is TRBJ2-7 and V is TRBV2, with D maybe TRBD1 (6 bases). The clonotype was recovered from a human donor in good health. The specimen was PBMCs. Written as DNA, the CDR3 is TGTGCCAGCACCCGGGACACATACGAGCAGTACTTC. It encodes CASTRDTYEQYF.